These 3 T cell receptor beta chains share one sample of origin, sequenced in a study of blood T cell repertoires in COVID-19 (dated by TCRdb to the early 2020s). Preparation of the library involved the immunoSEQ multiplex PCR assay. TCRdb retrieved this table from immuneACCESS and kept in-frame rearrangements only. Not all clones are present; in checked studies, unresolved V genes account for under half, and no reason is known for the remainder. This sample gives 35,000 to 50,000 clones in total; 70% to 90% of them show up just once. 15% of the sample goes to the ten largest clones. Material for sequencing was peripheral blood. Receptors were obtained from a man between 65 and 85 years old with active COVID-19.

The chain joins TRBV2 to TRBJ2-3; 11 bases match TRBD2. V dropped 5 bases and J dropped 7; count of bases not matched to a gene: 17. CDR1 is SNHLY and CDR2 is FYNNEI in the germline V gene. The CDR3 has 18 residues. CDR3 coding DNA: TGTGCCAGCAGTTCGGTGTCTAGCGGGGGGCGGAGCAGGAATACGCAGTATTTT. It specifies CASSSVSSGGRSRNTQYF.

This chain connects TRBV6-5 to TRBJ1-4; D is possibly TRBD1 (6 bases). CDR1 is MNHEY and CDR2 is SVGAGI in the germline V gene. CDR3 length: 12 residues. Trimming removed 6 bases from V and 12 bases from J, with 14 bases in between. The chain's CDR3 is CASSLQGGQLFF. The CDR3 coding sequence is TGTGCCAGCAGCCTACAGGGAGGGCAACTGTTTTTT.

The chain joins TRBV5-1 to TRBJ1-6, with D possibly matching TRBD1 (6 bases). Trimming removed 4 bases from V and 6 bases from J, with 14 bases in between. CDR1 is SGHRS, CDR2 YFSETQ, per germline. The CDR3 length is 15 residues. In DNA form, the CDR3 reads TGCGCCAGCAGCCTGAACAGGGTCGGTAATTCACCCCTCCACTTT. Its protein is CASSLNRVGNSPLHF. The variable domain in full, completed from reference TRBV5-1 and TRBJ1-6, reads KAGVTQTPRYLIKTRGQQVTLSCSPISGHRSVSWYQQTPGQGLQFLFEYFSETQRNKGNFPGRFSGRQFSNSRSEMNVSTLELGDSALYLCASSLNRVGNSPLHFGNGTRLTVT.